What follows describes a single T cell receptor (beta chain). The CDR3 is made up of 17 amino acids. Trimming at V came to 4 bases and at J to 10 bases, leaving 15 bases not matched to a gene. Looked up from germline, CDR1 is DFQATT and CDR2 is SNEGSKA (reference sequence). These data belong to a study of identical twins. From the 5' RACE reads, TCRdb called clonotypes with MiXCR, one entry per CDR3 protein. The sample lists 450,000 to 600,000 distinct CDR3 sequences, 20% to 25% seen once, with approximately 0.48% in the top ten. This sample also appeared in a second study, on yellow fever vaccine responses in identical twins.

The V and J genes are TRBV20-1 and TRBJ2-1; 14 nucleotides line up with TRBD2. This clonotype was obtained from a woman in her late teens or twenties in good health. The sample consisted of CD4+ T cells sorted from blood. The CDR3 bases are TGCAGTGCTAACCTTTTCTCCGGGACTAGCGGGAGCAGCGAGCAGTTCTTC. Translation: CSANLFSGTSGSSEQFF.